These T cell receptor beta chains were read from a single sample in a study of blood T cell repertoires in COVID-19. Sequencing used immunoSEQ multiplex PCR; TCRdb keeps in-frame clones, though not all of them. The data contain about 220,000 clones, around 85% of them seen just once; the ten biggest clones take up roughly 2.2%. Material: peripheral blood. The receptor set was obtained from a woman aged 70-85 years with COVID-19, enrolled during active disease. Both conserved end residues are part of each CDR3. D genes are given only for firm matches. Clone size, where shown, is once, few, many, or a class for clones that have expanded.

j_gene	d_gene	abundance	v_gene	CDR3nt	CDR3aa
TRBJ2-5	TRBD1	.	TRBV19	TGTGCCACCACGACAGGGCCACAAGAGACCCAGTACTTC	CATTTGPQETQYF
TRBJ2-7	TRBD1	few	TRBV7-9	TGTGCCAGCAGCCCGCTGAGGGGGACAGGGGGCTTGGAGCAGTACTTC	CASSPLRGTGGLEQYF
TRBJ2-2	TRBD2	.	TRBV5-1	TGCGCCAGCGCCAATTTGGCGTTAGCGGGGGACACCGGGGAGCTGTTTTTT	CASANLALAGDTGELFF
TRBJ2-3	TRBD2	.	TRBV7-9	TGTGCCAGCAGCTTCCCCAGCGGGGGCAGGAGAGGCACAGATACGCAGTATTTT	CASSFPSGGRRGTDTQYF
TRBJ2-2	.	few	TRBV6-2/TRBV6-3	TGTGCCAGCAGTCGCTTGAGACCAGGGGAGAGCGGGGAGCTGTTTTTT	CASSRLRPGESGELFF
TRBJ2-1	TRBD2	.	TRBV5-1	TGCGCCAGCTTCGAAACTAGCGGGAGTGTCAATGAGCAGTTCTTC	CASFETSGSVNEQFF
TRBJ2-2	.	.	TRBV12-5	TGTGCTAGTGCTGGAGTTTCGGGTACCGGGGAGCTGTTTTTT	CASAGVSGTGELFF
TRBJ1-1	.	.	TRBV12-5	TGTGCTAGTGGCCCCCCGCTATACACTGAAGCTTTCTTT	CASGPPLYTEAFF
TRBJ2-1	.	.	TRBV7-2	TGTGCCAGCAGCCCCAACAGGGCAGGCGAGCAGTTCTTC	CASSPNRAGEQFF
TRBJ2-7	TRBD2	.	TRBV27	TGTGCCAGCAGTTTAAAGGGCATAGCGGGAGCCTACGAGCAGTACTTC	CASSLKGIAGAYEQYF
TRBJ1-1	TRBD1	.	TRBV11-3	TGTGCCAGCAGCTTGGAGGGACAGACGAACACTGAAGCTTTCTTT	CASSLEGQTNTEAFF
TRBJ2-7	.	.	TRBV12-3/TRBV12-4	TGTGCCAGCAGTTTTTCCACAGCGGTACAGTACTTC	CASSFSTAVQYF
TRBJ2-2	.	.	TRBV19	TGTGCCAGTAGTATGGTTCGGACAGCCACCGGGGAGCTGTTTTTT	CASSMVRTATGELFF
TRBJ1-5	.	.	TRBV12-3/TRBV12-4	TGTGCCAGCAGTTTCGATTTCGGTCAGCCCCAGCATTTT	CASSFDFGQPQHF
TRBJ1-3	TRBD1	.	TRBV18	TGTGCCAGCTCACCACCGAGGACAGGGTTGGTTGGAAACACCATATATTTT	CASSPPRTGLVGNTIYF
TRBJ2-7	TRBD1	.	TRBV6-5	TGTGCCAGCAGTCGTACAGGGGAAGGGACCTACGAGCAGTACTTC	CASSRTGEGTYEQYF
TRBJ2-7	TRBD2	.	TRBV3-1/TRBV3-2	TGTGCCAGCAGCCTAACTAGCGGGATAACTTACGAGCAGTACTTC	CASSLTSGITYEQYF
TRBJ1-5	.	.	TRBV18	TGTGCCAGCTCACAGTCTGGGGGGGTGAGGCCCCAGCATTTT	CASSQSGGVRPQHF
TRBJ2-7	.	few	TRBV29-1	TGCAGCGTGTTAAAATTGCGGGGACGGTCCTACGAGCAGTACTTC	CSVLKLRGRSYEQYF
TRBJ2-1	TRBD1	.	TRBV4-3	TGCGCCAGCAGCCAAGGGACAGGGGAGTTCCCTAATGAGCAGTTCTTC	CASSQGTGEFPNEQFF
TRBJ2-7	TRBD1	.	TRBV7-2	TGTGCCAGCAGCTTGGGACAGGGGAGGAGCGAGCAGTACTTC	CASSLGQGRSEQYF
TRBJ1-5	TRBD1	.	TRBV3-1/TRBV3-2	TGTGCCAGCAGCCAAGATACGGACAGGAATCAGCCCCAGCATTTT	CASSQDTDRNQPQHF
TRBJ1-6	.	.	TRBV4-3	TGCGCCAGCAGTCAGAGGTACTTGAGCTCCTATAATTCACCCCTCCACTTT	CASSQRYLSSYNSPLHF
TRBJ1-2	TRBD1	.	TRBV7-2	TGTGCCAGCAGCCCTCCCGGGACAGGCTTTGGCTACACCTTC	CASSPPGTGFGYTF
TRBJ2-7	TRBD2	.	TRBV25-1	TGTGCCAGCAGTGGAGGGAGACTAGCTGCGGAGAGCTCCTACGAGCAGTACTTC	CASSGGRLAAESSYEQYF
TRBJ2-3	TRBD2	.	TRBV7-2	TGTGCCAGCAGCTCCGAGGGCGGGGGTACGCAGTATTTT	CASSSEGGGTQYF
TRBJ2-3	TRBD1	.	TRBV12-5	TGTGCTAGTGGTTCACAAGGGGACAGCTCCACAGATACGCAGTATTTT	CASGSQGDSSTDTQYF
TRBJ2-5	TRBD2	.	TRBV3-1/TRBV3-2	TGTGCCAGCAGCCAAGAAAGGACTAGCGGGTCGATTGGAGAGACCCAGTACTTC	CASSQERTSGSIGETQYF
TRBJ2-7	TRBD1	once	TRBV29-1	TGCAGCGTCTCCGGGACAGGGGACTACGAGCAGTACTTC	CSVSGTGDYEQYF
TRBJ2-5	.	.	TRBV24-1	TGTGCCACCAGTGTAGGTAGCATCCAAGAGACCCAGTACTTC	CATSVGSIQETQYF
TRBJ2-3	TRBD2	.	TRBV5-4	TGTGCCAGCTCGCGACTAGCGGGGGCGACGGCAGATACGCAGTATTTT	CASSRLAGATADTQYF
TRBJ2-3	.	.	TRBV6-5	TGTGCCAGCAGACCGACAGGTTATAGCACAGATACGCAGTATTTT	CASRPTGYSTDTQYF
TRBJ1-4	TRBD1	.	TRBV19	TGTGCCAGTTCCGGGACAGGGCTCCTCTCTATCGAAAAACTGTTTTTT	CASSGTGLLSIEKLFF
TRBJ1-6	TRBD1	.	TRBV5-1	TGCGCCAGCAGCTACAGGGGGGATTCACCCCTCCACTTT	CASSYRGDSPLHF
TRBJ2-7	.	.	TRBV4-2	TGTGCCAGCAGCCAGGAAGGTGGCGGCGGGGCCTCCTACGAGCAGTACTTC	CASSQEGGGGASYEQYF
TRBJ2-1	.	few	TRBV4-3	TGCGCCAGCAGCCACGGGACTGGGGGTGAGCAGTTCTTC	CASSHGTGGEQFF
TRBJ2-2	.	once	TRBV5-8	TGTGCCAGCAGCTCGCCTGCGGGGACAGAAGTATTCACCGGGGAGCTGTTTTTT	CASSSPAGTEVFTGELFF
TRBJ1-1	.	.	TRBV11-3	TGTGCCAGCAGCAAAGCCCTAACAGGGACCCTGAACACTGAAGCTTTCTTT	CASSKALTGTLNTEAFF
TRBJ1-1	.	.	TRBV25-1	TGTGCCAGCAGGTCTAGAGTGAACACTGAAGCTTTCTTT	CASRSRVNTEAFF
TRBJ2-3	.	.	TRBV11-2	TGTGCCAGCAGCTTAGTTCCTAGCCTCACAGATACGCAGTATTTT	CASSLVPSLTDTQYF
TRBJ1-2	.	.	TRBV4-3	TGCGCCAGCAGCCAAGTTTTGGAGTGGAACTATGGCTACACCTTC	CASSQVLEWNYGYTF
TRBJ1-2	TRBD1	.	TRBV19	TGTGCCAGTAGTATGTTGACAGGGGATGGGACTGGCTACACCTTC	CASSMLTGDGTGYTF
TRBJ2-1	.	once	TRBV5-5	TGTGCCAGCAGCTTGCTAACTATTGGGTACAATGAGCAGTTCTTC	CASSLLTIGYNEQFF
TRBJ1-6	.	.	TRBV28	TGTGCCAGCAGCCCACTCGGTCCCAATAATTCACCCCTCCACTTT	CASSPLGPNNSPLHF
TRBJ1-2	TRBD1	.	TRBV10-1	TGCGCCACCCCCGGGACAGGAGGTTATGGCTACACCTTC	CATPGTGGYGYTF
TRBJ2-5	TRBD2	.	TRBV11-3	TGTGCCAGCAGCTTACAACTTTCAACTAGCGGACAAGAGACCCAGTACTTC	CASSLQLSTSGQETQYF
TRBJ1-1	.	.	TRBV12-3/TRBV12-4	TGTGCCAGCAGCAAGGTGGGGAGTGAAGCTTTCTTT	CASSKVGSEAFF
TRBJ1-1	.	.	TRBV9	TGTGCCAGCAGCGTAGTAGAGTTCACTGAAGCTTTCTTT	CASSVVEFTEAFF
TRBJ2-1	.	.	TRBV27	TGTGCCAGCAGTTTTGGGGGGGCGCAGGGGAATGAGCAGTTCTTC	CASSFGGAQGNEQFF
TRBJ2-3	TRBD2	.	TRBV6-5	TGTGCCAGCAGGCGGGGGGATACGCAGTATTTT	CASRRGDTQYF
TRBJ2-2	.	.	TRBV7-2	TGTGCCAGCAGCTTAGTGGGGGGATCGAACACCGGGGAGCTGTTTTTT	CASSLVGGSNTGELFF